The 8 T cell receptor beta chains reported below all come from one sample, sequenced in a study of early T cells in non-severe SARS-CoV-2 infection. A single record per CDR3 protein comes from TCRdb applying MiXCR to the 5' RACE reads. The sample has 35,000 to 55,000 distinct CDR3 sequences, around a tenth seen once. The specimen was whole blood. The receptors here all came from an adult who was a healthcare worker with PCR-confirmed SARS-CoV-2 infection or an uninfected control (not recorded which).

The chain couples TRBV29-1 to TRBJ1-5; no definite D call. Germline CDR1 is SQVTM and CDR2 is ANQGSEA. Between the trimmed V and J ends, which lost 4 bases and 0 bases, there was a span of 7 bases. This CDR3 has 13 amino acids. The DNA for the CDR3 is TGCAGCGTTGTCGTCAATAGCAATCAGCCCCAGCATTTT. It codes for CSVVVNSNQPQHF.

V is TRBV7-3 and J is TRBJ2-1, with a tentative D call TRBD1 (5 bases). The germline gives CDR1 SGHTA, CDR2 FQGTGA. CDR3 length: 13 amino acids. V lost 4 bases and J lost 6, with 10 bases in between. The CDR3 DNA follows: TGTGCCAGCAGCTCCAGGGTTTTCAATGAGCAGTTCTTC. Translation gives CASSSRVFNEQFF.

This clonotype was seen only a few times. The rearrangement uses TRBV7-6 and TRBJ2-7; no reliable D call. The CDR3 length is 12 residues. Germline assignment: CDR1 SGHVS and CDR2 FNYEAQ. The germline V and J ends were trimmed by 5 bases and 6 bases, with 11 bases remaining between them. The CDR3 spells CASSTATSEQYF. In DNA, the CDR3 is TGTGCCAGCAGCACTGCAACCTCCGAGCAGTACTTC.

The chain joins TRBV6-5 to TRBJ1-2, with a tentative D call TRBD1 (6 bases). The CDR3 has 15 residues. The V and J ends lost 4 bases and 6 bases respectively, with 18 bases between them. In germline, CDR1 is MNHEY, CDR2 SVGAGI. The CDR3 reads CASSSPGTTADGYTF. CDR3 DNA sequence: TGTGCCAGCAGTTCCCCCGGGACAACGGCCGATGGCTACACCTTC.

This clonotype was observed many times. The J gene is TRBJ2-2, the V gene TRBV28; D gene unclear. CDR1 and CDR2 from the germline V gene are MDHEN and SYDVKM. Between the trimmed V and J ends, which lost 4 bases and 0 bases, there was a span of 9 bases. There are 15 residues in the CDR3. CDR3 sequence: CASSSRTANTGELFF. The CDR3 coding sequence is TGTGCCAGCAGTTCCCGGACGGCGAACACCGGGGAGCTGTTTTTT.

This clonotype was detected ten times or more. This chain uses TRBV5-1 with TRBJ1-2, with D tentatively TRBD1 (5 bases). The V end was cut by 2 bases, the J end by 4 bases, with 9 bases between. Germline loops: CDR1 SGHRS, CDR2 YFSETQ. There are 13 residues in the CDR3. CDR3 sequence: CASSFGGLYGYTF. For the CDR3, the DNA is TGCGCCAGCAGCTTTGGGGGACTCTATGGCTACACCTTC.

This clonotype was seen at least ten times. V usage is TRBV7-2 and J usage is TRBJ1-2; D not resolved. V lost 0 bases, J lost 10 bases, and 6 bases lay in between. CDR3 length: 11 residues. CDR1 SGHTA and CDR2 FQGNSA come from the germline V gene. The DNA for the CDR3 is TGTGCCAGCAGCTTAGCAGGAGTCTACACCTTC. It codes for CASSLAGVYTF. The full variable domain, rest sourced from reference TRBV7-2 and TRBJ1-2, is GAGVSQSPSNKVTEKGKDVELRCDPISGHTALYWYRQSLGQGLEFLIYFQGNSAPDKSGLPSDRFSAERTGGSVSTLTIQRTQQEDSAVYLCASSLAGVYTFGSGTRLTVV.

The V call is TRBV7-9, the J call TRBJ2-5; TRBD2 agrees at 9 bases. CDR3 size: 15 residues. V shed 4 bases, J shed 4 bases, and the junction held 7 bases outside the gene matches. Germline V lookup: CDR1 SEHNR, CDR2 FQNEAQ (reference sequence). The CDR3 protein is CASSSVAGVAETQYF. CDR3 nucleotides: TGTGCCAGCAGCTCAGTAGCGGGAGTAGCAGAGACCCAGTACTTC.